This T cell receptor (beta chain) was observed in a study of cytotoxic CD8 clonotypes in ibrutinib-treated CLL. General study results and limits: Patients had baseline clonality above age-matched healthy donors, and this clonality moved with circulating CD8+ T-cell counts.

Notes on this clone: Its antigen is still unknown.

Germline-derived CDR1 and CDR2 are MNHEY and SMNVEV (reference sequence). The trim removed 4 bases at V and 1 base at J, leaving 5 bases unmatched. This CDR3 is built from 16 residues. Sequencing used immunoSEQ multiplex PCR; TCRdb keeps in-frame clones, though not all of them. The repertoire consists of some 140,000 clones, with 79% occurring once and the leading ten covering 9.5% to 15%. This sequence originates from a human donor with chronic lymphocytic leukemia. The chain recombines TRBV27 with TRBJ2-4, with 9 bases aligning to TRBD1. This material consisted of PBMCs, taken after 12 months of ibrutinib treatment. The DNA of the CDR3 is TGTGCCAGCAGTTCCTACAGGGGGCTTGCCAAAAACATTCAGTACTTC. Its protein is CASSSYRGLAKNIQYF.